This TCR beta chain was sequenced in a study of cytotoxic CD8 clonotypes in ibrutinib-treated CLL. Sequencing used immunoSEQ multiplex PCR; TCRdb keeps in-frame clones, though not all of them. This table holds tens of thousands of clones, around 79% found once. The CDR3 has 14 residues. V lost 4 bases and J lost 0, with 10 bases in between. Germline V gene data show CDR1 as LNHDA and CDR2 as SQIVND (reference sequence). Findings of the study overall: In comparison with age-matched healthy donors, baseline clonality was higher and tracked circulating CD8+ T-cell counts.

A word on this clone: Its antigen is as yet unknown.

The sample in question was PBMCs, obtained after 12 months of ibrutinib treatment. The receptor was derived from a human donor with chronic lymphocytic leukemia. This chain links TRBV19 with TRBJ2-7; possibly TRBD1 for D (5 bases). The CDR3 nucleotides read TGTGCCAGTAGTACGAGACAGTCCTCCTACGAGCAGTACTTC. This codes for CASSTRQSSYEQYF.